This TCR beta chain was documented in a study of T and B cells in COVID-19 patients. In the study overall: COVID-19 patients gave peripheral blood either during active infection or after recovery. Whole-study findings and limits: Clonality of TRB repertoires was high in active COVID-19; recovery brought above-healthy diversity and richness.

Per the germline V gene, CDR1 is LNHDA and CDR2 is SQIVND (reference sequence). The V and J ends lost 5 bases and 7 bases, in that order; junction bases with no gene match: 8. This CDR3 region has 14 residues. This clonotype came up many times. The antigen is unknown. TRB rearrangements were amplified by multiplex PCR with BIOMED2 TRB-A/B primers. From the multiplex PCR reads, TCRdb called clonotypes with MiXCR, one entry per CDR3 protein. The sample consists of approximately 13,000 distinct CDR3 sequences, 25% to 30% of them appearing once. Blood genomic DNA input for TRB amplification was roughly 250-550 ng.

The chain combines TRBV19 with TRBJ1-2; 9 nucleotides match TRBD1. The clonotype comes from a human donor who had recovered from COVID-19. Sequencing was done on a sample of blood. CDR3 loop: CASSLTGGLSGYTF. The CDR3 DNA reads TGTGCCAGTAGTCTCACAGGGGGCTTGTCTGGCTACACCTTC.